The 21 T cell receptor beta chains below all came from one sample that was sequenced in a study of human T cells and chemical hapten exposure. TCRdb re-called the RACE reads through MiXCR, storing one row per CDR3 protein. The sample consists of some 170,000 distinct CDR3 sequences, about 20% of them appearing once. Regarding time point: patch test 1, 2 weeks after DPC sensitization. Treatment denoted: therapeutic diphenylcyclopropenone sensitization with weekly scalp DPC. Material: whole blood, obtained in connection with sensitization to the hapten diphenylcyclopropenone (DPC). Every receptor here comes from a woman in her forties or fifties with alopecia areata. Some clones in this sample may be carry-over from other donors' samples.

This clonotype was detected only a few times. The chain couples TRBV20-1 to TRBJ1-1, with D hard to call. The CDR3 totals 15 residues. The germline V gene encodes CDR1 DFQATT and CDR2 SNEGSKA (reference sequence). V was cut by 0 bases and J by 1 base, with 12 bases left in between. CDR3 DNA: TGCAGTGCTAGAGACTCCCGGAGCCCGAACACTGAAGCTTTCTTT. Translating gives CSARDSRSPNTEAFF.

This clonotype was counted only a few times. This sequence joins TRBV4-2 and TRBJ2-7; the D is unclear. Germline assignment: CDR1 LGHNA and CDR2 YNFKEQ. The CDR3 totals 13 residues. V dropped 0 bases and J dropped 3 bases, with 6 bases sitting between them. The CDR3 coding sequence is TGTGCCAGCAGCCAAGATTTGGTCTACGAGCAGTACTTC. This codes for CASSQDLVYEQYF.

The chain joins TRBV18 to TRBJ1-4, with D unresolved. Germline CDR1 KGHSH, CDR2 LQKENI. The CDR3 contains 14 residues. V lost 6 bases and J lost 5, with 13 bases in between. The CDR3 region is CASSPRDMNEKLFF. CDR3 sequence (DNA): TGTGCCAGCTCCCCCCGAGACATGAATGAAAAACTGTTTTTT.

The chain recombines TRBV10-3 with TRBJ1-2; D unresolved. There are 15 residues in the CDR3. Trimming took 7 bases from V and 0 from J, leaving 15 bases between them. Germline CDR1 and CDR2: ENHRY and SYGVKD. The CDR3 DNA is TGTGCCATCATGAGGACCACTTCTGCTAACTATGGCTACACCTTC. This gives the protein CAIMRTTSANYGYTF.

This CDR3 reads CASRTRDRESGYTF. CDR3 coding DNA: TGTGCCAGCAGGACGAGGGACAGGGAGAGTGGCTACACCTTC. The chain is built from TRBV25-1 and TRBJ1-2; TRBD1 matches at 9 bases. V was clipped by 6 bases and J by 7 bases; unmatched bases: 9. The CDR3 length is 14 residues. Germline V gene data show CDR1 as MGHDK and CDR2 as SYGVNS.

This clonotype showed up just a few times. The gene calls are TRBV20-1 and TRBJ1-2; D is unresolved. The V end lost 0 bases, the J end lost 4 bases, and 9 bases lay between the germline ends. Germline loops: CDR1 DFQATT, CDR2 SNEGSKA (reference sequence). The CDR3 runs to 13 residues. For the CDR3, the DNA is TGCAGTGCTAGAGATAATGGGCCCTATGGCTACACCTTC. Protein product: CSARDNGPYGYTF.

The chain employs TRBV7-9 and TRBJ2-1; 8 bases align to TRBD2. J gave up 8 bases and V 5 bases, and 11 bases lay outside the gene matches. Germline V gives CDR1 SEHNR, CDR2 FQNEAQ (reference sequence). This CDR3 spans 15 amino acids. CDR3 DNA: TGTGCCAGCAGCCCGTCGCCGAGCGGGAGATATGAGCAGTTCTTC. As protein: CASSPSPSGRYEQFF. The complete variable domain, with remaining parts taken from reference TRBV7-9 and TRBJ2-1, reads DTGVSQNPRHKITKRGQNVTFRCDPISEHNRLYWYRQTLGQGPEFLTYFQNEAQLEKSRLLSDRFSAERPKGSFSTLEIQRTEQGDSAMYLCASSPSPSGRYEQFFGPGTRLTVL.

The chain combines TRBV2 with TRBJ2-1; D is possibly TRBD1 or TRBD2 (6 bases each). The germline CDR1 and CDR2 sequences are SNHLY and FYNNEI. The germline V and J ends were trimmed by 6 bases and 5 bases, with 14 bases remaining between them. The CDR3 runs to 14 residues. The CDR3: CASRGGQGNNEQFF. The CDR3, as DNA: TGTGCCAGCAGGGGGGGCCAGGGGAACAATGAGCAGTTCTTC. The full variable domain, its missing parts supplied by reference TRBV2 and TRBJ2-1, is EPEVTQTPSHQVTQMGQEVILRCVPISNHLYFYWYRQILGQKVEFLVSFYNNEISEKSEIFDDQFSVERPDGSNFTLKIRSTKLEDSAMYFCASRGGQGNNEQFFGPGTRLTVL.

This clonotype was picked up a small number of times. The chain carries TRBV29-1 and TRBJ2-3, with D hard to call. In germline, CDR1 is SQVTM, CDR2 ANQGSEA. The V gene lost 7 bases and the J gene lost 6 bases, with 11 bases spanning the gap. This CDR3 region has 11 residues. The CDR3 region has the DNA TGCAGCGCGGATAGGTCGGATACGCAGTATTTT. Amino acids: CSADRSDTQYF.

This clonotype was seen a few times. The chain employs TRBV7-2 and TRBJ2-2; maybe TRBD1 (6 bases). The CDR3 sequence is 15 residues long. CDR1 and CDR2 from the germline V gene are SGHTA and FQGNSA. Between the trimmed V and J ends, which lost 5 bases and 3 bases, there was a span of 13 bases. CDR3 DNA sequence: TGTGCCAGCAGCATCCGGGACATCGACACCGGGGAGCTGTTTTTT. Protein: CASSIRDIDTGELFF.

By frequency in the sample, this clonotype is medium-sized. V gene TRBV7-2 combines with J gene TRBJ2-3, with unresolved D. The germline gives CDR1 SGHTA, CDR2 FQGNSA. V was trimmed by 2 bases and J by 4 bases, leaving 4 bases between them. The CDR3 runs 12 residues. CDR3 in DNA: TGTGCCAGCAGCTTACGCCCAGATACGCAGTATTTT. This codes for CASSLRPDTQYF.

This clonotype has a handful of counts. The chain links TRBV20-1 to TRBJ1-1; D not certain. V lost 1 base and J 3 bases, leaving 12 bases between the germline ends. CDR1 is DFQATT, CDR2 SNEGSKA, per germline (reference sequence). CDR3 size: 14 residues. This chain's CDR3 is CSARVDPRDTEAFF. The CDR3 bases are TGCAGTGCTAGAGTTGACCCTCGGGACACTGAAGCTTTCTTT.

This clonotype was seen a handful of times. This chain uses TRBV2 with TRBJ1-1; 10 positions match TRBD1. J gave up 2 bases and V 10 bases, and 4 bases lay outside the gene matches. Germline V lookup: CDR1 SNHLY, CDR2 FYNNEI. The CDR3 covers 13 residues. CDR3 residues: CATTTGGNTEAFF. CDR3 nucleotides: TGTGCCACTACGACAGGGGGCAACACTGAAGCTTTCTTT. Looking up the rest from reference TRBV2 and TRBJ1-1 gives the full variable domain: EPEVTQTPSHQVTQMGQEVILRCVPISNHLYFYWYRQILGQKVEFLVSFYNNEISEKSEIFDDQFSVERPDGSNFTLKIRSTKLEDSAMYFCATTTGGNTEAFFGQGTRLTVV.

This clonotype was picked up a small number of times. The rearrangement uses TRBV13 and TRBJ2-2; D gene unclear. CDR1 and CDR2 (germline): PRHDT, FYEKMQ (reference sequence). The CDR3 consists of 13 residues. With 5 bases removed from V and 6 bases from J, the gap between germline ends came to 10 bases. CDR3 in amino acids: CASSNFLSGELFF. In nucleotides, the CDR3 is TGTGCCAGCAGCAATTTTCTCTCCGGGGAGCTGTTTTTT.

There are a few counts of this clonotype. V is TRBV10-2 and J is TRBJ1-1; tentative D call: TRBD1 (6 bases). The CDR3 is 14 residues long. Germline CDR1 reads WSHSY; CDR2 reads SAAADI. Between the trimmed V and J ends, which lost 6 bases and 5 bases, there was a span of 16 bases. The CDR3 region is CASSPTGTRTEAFF. CDR3 bases: TGCGCCAGCAGCCCAACCGGGACAAGGACTGAAGCTTTCTTT.

This clonotype was picked up a small number of times. This chain connects TRBV5-1 to TRBJ1-1, with D unresolved. This CDR3 region has 14 residues. V gave up 3 bases and J gave up 5 bases, with 14 bases separating them. Germline values: CDR1 SGHRS, CDR2 YFSETQ. The DNA for the CDR3 is TGCGCCAGCAGCTCAACAGCCGGGGTAACTGAAGCTTTCTTT. Protein product: CASSSTAGVTEAFF. The whole variable domain, filled in from reference TRBV5-1 and TRBJ1-1, reads KAGVTQTPRYLIKTRGQQVTLSCSPISGHRSVSWYQQTPGQGLQFLFEYFSETQRNKGNFPGRFSGRQFSNSRSEMNVSTLELGDSALYLCASSSTAGVTEAFFGQGTRLTVV.

This clonotype has a handful of counts. This CDR3 is CSATFQETQYF. The CDR3 DNA reads as TGCAGTGCTACCTTTCAAGAGACCCAGTACTTC. The chain carries TRBV20-1 and TRBJ2-5; D is ambiguous. The CDR3 covers 11 residues. Germline V gene data show CDR1 as DFQATT and CDR2 as SNEGSKA (reference sequence). V lost 4 bases and J 2 bases, leaving 5 bases between the germline ends.

The gene calls are TRBV5-1 and TRBJ2-7, with a tentative D call TRBD1 (5 bases). Trimming stripped 2 bases from V and 2 bases from J, with 8 bases between. This CDR3 is 13 amino acids long. CDR1 and CDR2 (germline): SGHRS, YFSETQ. The CDR3 loop is CASSFRVAYEQYF. CDR3 sequence (DNA): TGCGCCAGCAGCTTCAGGGTCGCCTACGAGCAGTACTTC. Complete variable domain (other parts from reference TRBV5-1 and TRBJ2-7): KAGVTQTPRYLIKTRGQQVTLSCSPISGHRSVSWYQQTPGQGLQFLFEYFSETQRNKGNFPGRFSGRQFSNSRSEMNVSTLELGDSALYLCASSFRVAYEQYFGPGTRLTVT.

The genes are TRBV6-6 and TRBJ1-3; weak D call: TRBD1 (5 bases). The CDR3 consists of 15 residues. V was pared by 4 bases and J by 3 bases, with 13 bases between. The germline V gene has CDR1 MNHNY and CDR2 SVGAGI (reference sequence). The CDR3 DNA sequence: TGTGCCAGCAGTTCGGGACGCCAGGGTGGAAACACCATATATTTT. It is translated as CASSSGRQGGNTIYF.

In its sample, this clonotype was seen a few times. The chain couples TRBV3-1 to TRBJ2-1; TRBD2 matches 7 bases. The trim removed 1 base at V and 14 bases at J, leaving 20 bases unmatched. Per the germline V gene, CDR1 is LGHDT and CDR2 is YNNKEL (reference sequence). This CDR3 comprises 17 residues. The CDR3 region is CASSQAGETSPKSGEFF. CDR3 nucleotide sequence: TGTGCCAGCAGCCAAGCTGGTGAGACTAGCCCGAAGAGTGGAGAGTTCTTC.

This clonotype was detected a few times. The genes are TRBV6-1 and TRBJ2-1; 7 positions match TRBD2. Trimming removed 7 bases from V and 10 bases from J; junction bases left unmatched: 10. The CDR3 is 13 residues long. Looked up from germline, CDR1 is MNHNS and CDR2 is SASEGT. CDR3 loop: CASTKLANNEQFF. CDR3 DNA: TGTGCCAGCACCAAACTAGCGAATAACGAGCAGTTCTTC.